The clone carrying this T cell receptor (beta chain) was found once. Its antigen is unknown. Each sample gave at least 7 million isolated PBMCs. Next came a second PCR, run for roughly 6 to 11 cycles, which used a sample-barcoded 5' primer along with a J-beta primer mix. A 12-random-nucleotide template-switch adaptor tagged each cDNA molecule. One entry per CDR3 protein results from TCRdb running MiXCR on the 5' RACE reads. This sample has some 860,000 distinct CDR3 sequences, with 56% found just once. Germline CDR1 MDHEN, CDR2 SYDVKM. This CDR3 contains 15 residues. This specimen comes from a study of blood T cells in healthy people across ages. Study-wide findings and caveats: Greater diversity and more naive CD4+ cells were seen in long-lived donors than in aged donors. A roughly linear fall in TCR beta diversity per million T cells was seen with increasing age.

The TCR was taken from a man aged 35 to 55 in good health. V and J are TRBV28 and TRBJ2-4; 9 bases agree with TRBD2. The J call may be mistaken, given a closer DNA end match to TRBJ2-5. Material for sequencing was blood. The CDR3 region is CASSLAGGLGETQYF. DNA for the CDR3: TGTGCCAGCAGTTTAGCGGGAGGGCTAGGGGAGACCCAGTACTTC.